This T cell receptor (beta chain) was captured in a study of T cells in Graves' hyperthyroidism and ophthalmopathy. Study-wide findings and caveats: Most clonotypes expanded in thyroid above 0.001 were likewise present in blood.

RNA transcripts were the template for amplifying TCR beta CDR3 regions. HTBI primers were the set used in a first-round RT-PCR of the TCR CDR3. In TCRdb, the multiplex PCR reads were re-called with MiXCR into one record per CDR3 protein. The repertoire holds some 580,000 distinct CDR3 sequences, with approximately 16% as singletons. This clonotype came up a few times. The antigen is unknown. The CDR3 spans 13 residues. The V gene end was trimmed by 5 bases and the J gene end by 12 bases; junction bases not matched to a gene: 10. Individuals with ophthalmopathy presented a Clinical Activity Score of at least 3, a NOSPECS grade of at least 4 and a duration under 3 months. For the diagnoses, clinical symptoms, serum thyroxine and TRAb, thyroid ultrasound and orbital computed tomography were used.

The chain joins TRBV12-3 or TRBV12-4 to TRBJ1-1; TRBD1 matches at 9 bases. This TCR was sampled from a woman aged 40 to 50 with Graves' ophthalmopathy. Sequencing was performed on blood. The CDR3 region has the DNA TGTGCCAGCAGTCCACAGGGGGCAAGGGCAACTTTCTTT. Translating gives CASSPQGARATFF.